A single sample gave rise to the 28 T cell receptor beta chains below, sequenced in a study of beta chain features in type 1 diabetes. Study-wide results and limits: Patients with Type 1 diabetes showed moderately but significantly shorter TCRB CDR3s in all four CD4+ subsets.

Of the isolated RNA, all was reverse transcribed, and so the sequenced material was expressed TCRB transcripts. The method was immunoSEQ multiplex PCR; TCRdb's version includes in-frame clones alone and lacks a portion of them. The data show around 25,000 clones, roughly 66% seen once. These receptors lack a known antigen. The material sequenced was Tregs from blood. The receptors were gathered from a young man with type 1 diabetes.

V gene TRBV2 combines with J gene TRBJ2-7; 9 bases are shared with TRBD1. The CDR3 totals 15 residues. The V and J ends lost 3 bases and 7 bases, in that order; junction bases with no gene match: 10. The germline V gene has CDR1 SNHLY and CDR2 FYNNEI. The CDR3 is CASSETGGNKVEQYF. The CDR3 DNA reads TGTGCCAGCAGTGAGACAGGGGGGAACAAGGTGGAGCAGTACTTC.

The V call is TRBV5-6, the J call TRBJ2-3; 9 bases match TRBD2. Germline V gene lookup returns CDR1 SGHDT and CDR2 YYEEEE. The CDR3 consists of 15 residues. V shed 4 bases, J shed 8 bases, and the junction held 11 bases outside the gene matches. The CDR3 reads CASSPRGGAFFTQYF. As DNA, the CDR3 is TGTGCCAGCAGCCCACGCGGGGGGGCCTTCTTTACGCAGTATTTT.

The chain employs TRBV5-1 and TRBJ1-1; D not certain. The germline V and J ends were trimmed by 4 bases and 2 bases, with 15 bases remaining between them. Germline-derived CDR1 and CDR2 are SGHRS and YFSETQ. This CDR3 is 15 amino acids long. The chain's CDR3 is CASSPLNRQNTEAFF. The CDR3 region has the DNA TGCGCCAGCAGCCCCTTGAATCGACAAAACACTGAAGCTTTCTTT. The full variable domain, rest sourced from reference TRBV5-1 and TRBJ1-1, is KAGVTQTPRYLIKTRGQQVTLSCSPISGHRSVSWYQQTPGQGLQFLFEYFSETQRNKGNFPGRFSGRQFSNSRSEMNVSTLELGDSALYLCASSPLNRQNTEAFFGQGTRLTVV.

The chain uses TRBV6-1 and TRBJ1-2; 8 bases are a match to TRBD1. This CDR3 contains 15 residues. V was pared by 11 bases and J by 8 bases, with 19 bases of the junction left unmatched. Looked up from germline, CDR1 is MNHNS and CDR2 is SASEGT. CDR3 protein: CAGRVLQGAVRGYTF. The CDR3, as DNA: TGTGCCGGCCGAGTGCTTCAGGGGGCGGTGCGCGGCTACACCTTC.

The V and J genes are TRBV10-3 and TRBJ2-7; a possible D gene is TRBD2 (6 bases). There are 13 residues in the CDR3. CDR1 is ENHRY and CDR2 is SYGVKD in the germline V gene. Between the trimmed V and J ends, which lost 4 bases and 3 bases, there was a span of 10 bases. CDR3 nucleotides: TGTGCCATCAGTGTTGCGGGATTCTACGAGCAGTACTTC. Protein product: CAISVAGFYEQYF.

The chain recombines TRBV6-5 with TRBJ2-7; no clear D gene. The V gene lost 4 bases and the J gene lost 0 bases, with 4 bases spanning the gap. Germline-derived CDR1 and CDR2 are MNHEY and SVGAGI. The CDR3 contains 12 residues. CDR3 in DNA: TGTGCCAGCAGTTTACACTCCTACGAGCAGTACTTC. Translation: CASSLHSYEQYF.

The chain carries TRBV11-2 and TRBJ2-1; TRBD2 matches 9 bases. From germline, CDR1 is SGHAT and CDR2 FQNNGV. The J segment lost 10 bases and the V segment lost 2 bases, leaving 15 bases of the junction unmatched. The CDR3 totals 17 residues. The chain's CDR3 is CASSLHSVLAGEGEQFF. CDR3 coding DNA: TGTGCCAGCAGCTTACACTCCGTATTAGCGGGAGAGGGGGAGCAGTTCTTC.

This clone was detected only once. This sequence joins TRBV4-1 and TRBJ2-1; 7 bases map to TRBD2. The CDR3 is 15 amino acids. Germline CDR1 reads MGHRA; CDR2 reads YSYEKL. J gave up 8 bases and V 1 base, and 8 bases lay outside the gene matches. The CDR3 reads CASSQGWREKDEQFF. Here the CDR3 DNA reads TGCGCCAGCAGCCAAGGTTGGCGGGAGAAGGATGAGCAGTTCTTC.

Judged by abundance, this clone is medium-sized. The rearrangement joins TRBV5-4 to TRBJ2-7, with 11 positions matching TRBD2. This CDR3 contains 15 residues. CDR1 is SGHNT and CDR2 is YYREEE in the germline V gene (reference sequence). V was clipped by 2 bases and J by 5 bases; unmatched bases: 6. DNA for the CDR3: TGTGCCAGCAGCTTTTGGGCTAGCGGGAGGAACGAGCAGTACTTC. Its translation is CASSFWASGRNEQYF.

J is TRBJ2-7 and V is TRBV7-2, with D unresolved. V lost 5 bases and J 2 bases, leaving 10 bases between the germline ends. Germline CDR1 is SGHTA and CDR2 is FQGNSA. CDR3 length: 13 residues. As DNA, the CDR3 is TGTGCCAGCAGCCTTAGCCTTACCTACGAGCAGTACTTC. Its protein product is CASSLSLTYEQYF.

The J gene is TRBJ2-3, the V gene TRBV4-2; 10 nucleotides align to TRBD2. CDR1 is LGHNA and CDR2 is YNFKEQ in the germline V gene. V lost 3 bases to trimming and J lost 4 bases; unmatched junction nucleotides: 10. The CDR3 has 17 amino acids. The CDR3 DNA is TGTGCCAGCAGCCAGGATACTCGGACTAGCGGCCCAGATACGCAGTATTTT. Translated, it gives CASSQDTRTSGPDTQYF.

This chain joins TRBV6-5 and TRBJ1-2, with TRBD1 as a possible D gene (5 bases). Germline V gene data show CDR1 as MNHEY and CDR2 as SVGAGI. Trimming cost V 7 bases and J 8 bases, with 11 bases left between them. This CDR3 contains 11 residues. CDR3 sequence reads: CASTQGGGYTF. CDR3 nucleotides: TGTGCCAGCACTCAGGGTGGCGGCTACACCTTC.

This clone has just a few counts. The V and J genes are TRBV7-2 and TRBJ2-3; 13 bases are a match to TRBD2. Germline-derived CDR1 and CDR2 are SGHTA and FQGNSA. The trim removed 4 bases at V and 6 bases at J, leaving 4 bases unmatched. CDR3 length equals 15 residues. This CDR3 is CASSSGLAGVDTQYF. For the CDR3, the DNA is TGTGCCAGCAGCTCAGGACTAGCGGGAGTCGATACGCAGTATTTT.

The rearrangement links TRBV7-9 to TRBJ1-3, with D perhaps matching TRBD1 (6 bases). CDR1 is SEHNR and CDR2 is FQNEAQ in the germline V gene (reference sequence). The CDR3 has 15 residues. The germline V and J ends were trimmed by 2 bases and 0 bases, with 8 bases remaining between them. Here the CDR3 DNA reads TGTGCCAGCAGCTTAAAGGACAGCTCTGGAAACACCATATATTTT. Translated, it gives CASSLKDSSGNTIYF.

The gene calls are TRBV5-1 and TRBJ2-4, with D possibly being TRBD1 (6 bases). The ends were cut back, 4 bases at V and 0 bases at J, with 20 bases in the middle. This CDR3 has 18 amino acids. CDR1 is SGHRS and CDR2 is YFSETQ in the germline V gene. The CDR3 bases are TGCGCCAGCAGCCCCGACACCCTGGGGGCATTAGCCAAAAACATTCAGTACTTC. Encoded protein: CASSPDTLGALAKNIQYF.

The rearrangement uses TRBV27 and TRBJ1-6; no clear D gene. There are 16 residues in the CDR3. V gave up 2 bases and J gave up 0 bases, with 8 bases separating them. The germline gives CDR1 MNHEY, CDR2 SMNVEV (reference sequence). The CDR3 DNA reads TGTGCCAGCAGTTTAAAGGCGGTCTCCTATAATTCACCCCTCCACTTT. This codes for CASSLKAVSYNSPLHF.

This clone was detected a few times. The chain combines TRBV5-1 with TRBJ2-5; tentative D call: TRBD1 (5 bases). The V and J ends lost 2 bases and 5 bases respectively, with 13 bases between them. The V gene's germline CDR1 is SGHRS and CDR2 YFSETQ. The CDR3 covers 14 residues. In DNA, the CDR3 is TGCGCCAGCAGCTTTATCAGGGTCGGCGAGACCCAGTACTTC. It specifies CASSFIRVGETQYF. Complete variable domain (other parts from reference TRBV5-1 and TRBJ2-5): KAGVTQTPRYLIKTRGQQVTLSCSPISGHRSVSWYQQTPGQGLQFLFEYFSETQRNKGNFPGRFSGRQFSNSRSEMNVSTLELGDSALYLCASSFIRVGETQYFGPGTRLLVL.

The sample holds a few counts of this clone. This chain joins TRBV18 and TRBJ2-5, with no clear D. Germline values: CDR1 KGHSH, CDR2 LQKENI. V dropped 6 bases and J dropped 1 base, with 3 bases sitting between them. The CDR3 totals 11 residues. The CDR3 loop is CASSLQETQYF. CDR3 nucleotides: TGTGCCAGCTCCCTCCAAGAGACCCAGTACTTC.

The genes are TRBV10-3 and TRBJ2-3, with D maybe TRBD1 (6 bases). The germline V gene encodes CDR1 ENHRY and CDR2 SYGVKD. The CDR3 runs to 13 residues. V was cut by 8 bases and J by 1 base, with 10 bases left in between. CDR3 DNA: TGTGCCATCCAGGGGCACGGCACAGATACGCAGTATTTT. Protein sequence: CAIQGHGTDTQYF.

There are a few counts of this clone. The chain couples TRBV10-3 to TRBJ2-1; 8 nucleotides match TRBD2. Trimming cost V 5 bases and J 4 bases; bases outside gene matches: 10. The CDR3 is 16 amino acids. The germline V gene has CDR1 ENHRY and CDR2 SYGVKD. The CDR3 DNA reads TGTGCCATCAGTCCCTCCCGAGCGGGAGCTTACAATGAGCAGTTCTTC. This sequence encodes CAISPSRAGAYNEQFF.

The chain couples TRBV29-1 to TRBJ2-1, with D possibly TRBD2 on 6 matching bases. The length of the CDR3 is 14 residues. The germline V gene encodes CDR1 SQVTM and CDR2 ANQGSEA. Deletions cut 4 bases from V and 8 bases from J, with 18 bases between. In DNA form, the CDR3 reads TGCAGCGTTGGGGTACGCGGGATCAGGTATGAGCAGTTCTTC. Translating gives CSVGVRGIRYEQFF.

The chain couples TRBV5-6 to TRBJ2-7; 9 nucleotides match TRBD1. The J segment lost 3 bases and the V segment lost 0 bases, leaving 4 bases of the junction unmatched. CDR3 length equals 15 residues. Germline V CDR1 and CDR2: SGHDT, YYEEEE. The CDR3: CASSLEGTGLYEQYF. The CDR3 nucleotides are TGTGCCAGCAGCTTGGAAGGGACAGGGCTCTACGAGCAGTACTTC.

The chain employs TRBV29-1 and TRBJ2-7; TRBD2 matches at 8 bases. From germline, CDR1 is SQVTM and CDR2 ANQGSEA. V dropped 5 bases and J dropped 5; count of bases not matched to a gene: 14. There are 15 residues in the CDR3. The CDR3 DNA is TGCAGCGTTCTCTGGGGGAAAAGCGGGGGTAACGAGCAGTACTTC. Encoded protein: CSVLWGKSGGNEQYF.

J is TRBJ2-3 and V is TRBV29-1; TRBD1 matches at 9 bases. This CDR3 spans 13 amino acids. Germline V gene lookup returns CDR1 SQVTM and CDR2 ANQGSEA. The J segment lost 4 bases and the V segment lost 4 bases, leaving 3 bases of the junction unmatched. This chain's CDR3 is CSVGQGGADTQYF. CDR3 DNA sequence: TGCAGCGTTGGACAGGGGGGTGCAGATACGCAGTATTTT.

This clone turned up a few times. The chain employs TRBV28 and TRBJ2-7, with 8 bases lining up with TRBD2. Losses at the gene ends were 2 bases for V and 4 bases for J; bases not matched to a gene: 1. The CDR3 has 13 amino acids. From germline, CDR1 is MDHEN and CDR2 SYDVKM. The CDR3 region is CASSLGTSYEQYF. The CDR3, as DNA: TGTGCCAGCAGTTTAGGGACTAGTTACGAGCAGTACTTC.

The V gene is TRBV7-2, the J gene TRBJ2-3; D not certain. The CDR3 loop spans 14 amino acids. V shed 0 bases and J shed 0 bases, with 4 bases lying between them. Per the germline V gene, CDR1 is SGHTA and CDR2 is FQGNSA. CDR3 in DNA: TGTGCCAGCAGCTTAGCTCCTAGCACAGATACGCAGTATTTT. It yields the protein CASSLAPSTDTQYF.

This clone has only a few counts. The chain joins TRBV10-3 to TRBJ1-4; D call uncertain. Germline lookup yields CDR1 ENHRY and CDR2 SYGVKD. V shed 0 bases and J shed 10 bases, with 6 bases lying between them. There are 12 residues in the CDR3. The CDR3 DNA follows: TGTGCCATCAGTGAGTCGTCCGGAAAACTGTTTTTT. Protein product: CAISESSGKLFF.

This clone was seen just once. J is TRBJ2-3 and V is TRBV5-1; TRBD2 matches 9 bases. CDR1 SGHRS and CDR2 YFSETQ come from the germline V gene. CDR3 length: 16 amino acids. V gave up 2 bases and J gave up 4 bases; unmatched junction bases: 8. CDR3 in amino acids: CASSLPLAGAADTQYF. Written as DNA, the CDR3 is TGCGCCAGCAGCTTACCTTTAGCGGGAGCGGCAGATACGCAGTATTTT.